One sample yielded the 18 T cell receptor beta chains listed below, sequenced in a study of cytomegalovirus exposure and HLA in healthy donors. The PCR made use of 60 Vbeta and 13 Jbeta primers. Sequenced by immunoSEQ multiplex PCR; TCRdb stores in-frame clones only, minus some. The table has around 100,000 clones, approximately 64% seen once. Sequenced material: PBMCs. All receptors derive from a woman aged 45-59 years in good health and CMV-seronegative.

This clone has only a few counts. The V call is TRBV7-9, the J call TRBJ2-1; possible D gene TRBD2, 6 bases. The V end was cut by 4 bases, the J end by 4 bases, with 14 bases between. Germline loops: CDR1 SEHNR, CDR2 FQNEAQ (reference sequence). The CDR3 totals 15 residues. CDR3 nucleotide sequence: TGTGCCAGCAGCTCCCGGGACTTCGCTTACAATGAGCAGTTCTTC. Translated, it gives CASSSRDFAYNEQFF.

On this clone itself: Different DNA sequences within this sample yield the same CDR3. The chain couples TRBV19 to TRBJ2-1, with D maybe TRBD2 (5 bases). The CDR3 spans 13 residues. Germline V lookup: CDR1 LNHDA, CDR2 SQIVND (reference sequence). With 2 bases removed from V and 3 bases from J, the gap between germline ends came to 5 bases. In nucleotides, the CDR3 is TGTGCCAGTAGTATAAGCGGCTACAATGAGCAGTTCTTC. It translates to CASSISGYNEQFF.

This clone was seen a handful of times. The V call is TRBV2, the J call TRBJ1-6; 7 nucleotides agree with TRBD1. CDR3 size: 18 residues. The V gene's germline CDR1 is SNHLY and CDR2 FYNNEI. V lost 5 bases to trimming and J lost 3 bases; unmatched junction nucleotides: 13. The CDR3 sequence: CASSPNPGQELYNSPLHF. The CDR3 DNA reads as TGTGCCAGCAGTCCGAACCCAGGACAGGAACTCTATAATTCACCCCTCCACTTT.

This chain joins TRBV12-2 and TRBJ2-3; the table's D call of TRBD2 was not tested on the DNA. TRBV12-2 has pseudogene status. The CDR3 loop spans 18 amino acids. The CDR3 reads CASRLGPGLAGCTDTQYF. DNA for the CDR3: TGTGCAAGTCGCTTGGGGCCGGGACTAGCGGGCTGCACAGATACGCAGTATTTT.

V and J are TRBV7-8 and TRBJ1-5, with TRBD1 identical over 7 bases. V shed 3 bases and J 5 bases; nucleotides not matched to a gene: 4. CDR1 is SGHVS and CDR2 is FQNEAQ in the germline V gene. CDR3 length equals 14 residues. The CDR3 coding sequence is TGTGCCAGCAGCTTTAGACAGGGTCATCAGCCCCAGCATTTT. Translating gives CASSFRQGHQPQHF.

The chain couples TRBV2 to TRBJ2-1; 8 bases are shared with TRBD1. V lost 2 bases to trimming and J lost 8 bases; unmatched junction nucleotides: 8. Germline V gene data show CDR1 as SNHLY and CDR2 as FYNNEI. This CDR3 contains 15 residues. The CDR3 loop is CASSETGGFGHEQFF. CDR3 bases: TGTGCCAGCAGTGAAACAGGGGGTTTCGGCCATGAGCAGTTCTTC.

In its sample, this clone was seen a few times. The chain combines TRBV7-3 with TRBJ2-2, with D perhaps matching TRBD1 (6 bases). CDR3 length equals 13 residues. In germline, CDR1 is SGHTA, CDR2 FQGTGA. V gave up 2 bases and J gave up 6 bases, with 7 bases separating them. For the CDR3, the DNA is TGTGCCAGCAGCTTACCAGGGGCCGGGGAGCTGTTTTTT. Translating it yields CASSLPGAGELFF.

The chain uses TRBV7-9 and TRBJ1-2; 12 bases align to TRBD1. Looked up from germline, CDR1 is SEHNR and CDR2 is FQNEAQ (reference sequence). This CDR3 comprises 16 residues. V lost 4 bases, J lost 7 bases, and 10 bases stayed unmatched. CDR3 sequence: CASSSPGGQGAGGYTF. The CDR3 DNA follows: TGTGCCAGCAGCTCCCCCGGGGGACAGGGGGCTGGTGGCTACACCTTC.

The V call is TRBV29-1, the J call TRBJ2-1; 11 bases are shared with TRBD2. The trim removed 3 bases at V and 6 bases at J, leaving 10 bases unmatched. The CDR3 contains 16 residues. Germline V gene sequence: CDR1 SQVTM, CDR2 ANQGSEA. The CDR3 nucleotides are TGCAGCGTTGACGTTGTTAGCGGGAGGGCCAGCAATGAGCAGTTCTTC. This translates into CSVDVVSGRASNEQFF.

The V call is TRBV5-1, the J call TRBJ2-6; 12 bases fit TRBD2. Germline CDR1 reads SGHRS; CDR2 reads YFSETQ. This CDR3 is 18 amino acids long. The J segment lost 2 bases and the V segment lost 3 bases, leaving 6 bases of the junction unmatched. In nucleotides, the CDR3 is TGCGCCAGCAGCTCCGGACTAGCGGGACTCACTGGGGCCAACGTCCTGACTTTC. It is translated as CASSSGLAGLTGANVLTF. Drawing the rest from reference TRBV5-1 and TRBJ2-6, the complete variable domain is KAGVTQTPRYLIKTRGQQVTLSCSPISGHRSVSWYQQTPGQGLQFLFEYFSETQRNKGNFPGRFSGRQFSNSRSEMNVSTLELGDSALYLCASSSGLAGLTGANVLTFGAGSRLTVL.

V usage is TRBV11-2 and J usage is TRBJ2-3; D is possibly TRBD1 (6 bases). The V end lost 2 bases, the J end lost 5 bases, and 14 bases lay between the germline ends. The germline V gene has CDR1 SGHAT and CDR2 FQNNGV. The CDR3 has 15 amino acids. CDR3 loop: CASSLKQGTRDTQYF. As DNA, the CDR3 is TGTGCCAGCAGCTTAAAACAGGGTACACGAGATACGCAGTATTTT.

This clone occurred once. The chain combines TRBV19 with TRBJ2-7; 7 bases agree with TRBD1. Germline V lookup: CDR1 LNHDA, CDR2 SQIVND (reference sequence). The trim removed 3 bases at V and 0 bases at J, leaving 11 bases unmatched. The CDR3 length is 17 residues. The CDR3 bases are TGTGCCAGTAGTATCTTCTACCGACAGGGCAACTCCTACGAGCAGTACTTC. It is translated as CASSIFYRQGNSYEQYF.

This clone was counted once. The CDR3: CAINPGGVNYGYTF. CDR3 in DNA: TGTGCCATCAACCCAGGGGGTGTCAATTATGGCTACACCTTC. V usage is TRBV10-3 and J usage is TRBJ1-2; 7 bases map to TRBD1. The ends lost 7 bases at V and 5 bases at J; junction bases unmatched: 10. Germline assignment: CDR1 ENHRY and CDR2 SYGVKD. This CDR3 is 14 amino acids long.

The CDR3 protein is CASSFTHSLNQPQHF. The DNA for the CDR3 is TGTGCCAGCAGCTTTACGCACAGCCTCAATCAGCCCCAGCATTTT. The chain couples TRBV11-2 to TRBJ1-5, with D hard to call. This CDR3 is built from 15 residues. The V end was cut by 3 bases, the J end by 3 bases, with 12 bases between. CDR1 SGHAT and CDR2 FQNNGV come from the germline V gene.

The count of this clone is one. The chain is built from TRBV6-1 and TRBJ2-1; the match to TRBD1 covers 8 bases. The CDR3 has 14 residues. The germline CDR1 and CDR2 sequences are MNHNS and SASEGT. Trimming cost V 8 bases and J 8 bases; bases outside gene matches: 11. DNA for the CDR3: TGTGCCAGCGGCCGGGACAGGACAGCGCATGAGCAGTTCTTC. Encoded protein: CASGRDRTAHEQFF.

The chain recombines TRBV7-8 with TRBJ2-5; TRBD2 agrees at 11 bases. CDR3 length: 19 residues. With 5 bases clipped from V and 2 bases from J, the junction kept 16 bases outside the gene matches. Per the germline V gene, CDR1 is SGHVS and CDR2 is FQNEAQ. DNA for the CDR3: TGTGCCAGCAGCCCCCTCAGGGCTAGCGGGAGGCGAGCGCAAGAGACCCAGTACTTC. Amino acid sequence: CASSPLRASGRRAQETQYF.

The chain joins TRBV28 to TRBJ1-2; D ambiguous. Germline V gene lookup returns CDR1 MDHEN and CDR2 SYDVKM. The CDR3 extends over 11 amino acids. V was pared by 4 bases and J by 8 bases, with 8 bases between. The CDR3: CASSSFEGYTF. The CDR3 DNA reads as TGTGCCAGCAGTTCTTTTGAGGGCTACACCTTC.

The chain employs TRBV20-1 and TRBJ1-1, with D uncertain. The CDR3 consists of 11 residues. Trimming pared 3 bases from V and 8 bases from J, leaving 10 bases between. Germline V lookup: CDR1 DFQATT, CDR2 SNEGSKA (reference sequence). CDR3 sequence: CSASQTDEAFF. In DNA, the CDR3 is TGCAGTGCTAGTCAAACAGACGAAGCTTTCTTT.